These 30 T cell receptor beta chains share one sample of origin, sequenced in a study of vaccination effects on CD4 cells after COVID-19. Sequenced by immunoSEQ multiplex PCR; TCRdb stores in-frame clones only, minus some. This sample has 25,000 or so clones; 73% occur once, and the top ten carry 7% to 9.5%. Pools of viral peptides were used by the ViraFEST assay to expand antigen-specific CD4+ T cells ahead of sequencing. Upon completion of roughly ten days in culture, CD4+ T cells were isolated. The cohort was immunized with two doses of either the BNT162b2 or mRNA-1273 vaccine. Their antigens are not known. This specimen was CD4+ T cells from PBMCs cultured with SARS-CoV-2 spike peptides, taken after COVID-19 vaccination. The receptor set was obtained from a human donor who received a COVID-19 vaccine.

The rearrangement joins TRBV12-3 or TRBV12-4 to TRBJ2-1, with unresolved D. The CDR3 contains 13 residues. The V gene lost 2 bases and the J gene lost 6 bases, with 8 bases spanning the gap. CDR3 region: CASSLKVGNEQFF. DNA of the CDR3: TGTGCCAGCAGTTTAAAGGTCGGCAATGAGCAGTTCTTC.

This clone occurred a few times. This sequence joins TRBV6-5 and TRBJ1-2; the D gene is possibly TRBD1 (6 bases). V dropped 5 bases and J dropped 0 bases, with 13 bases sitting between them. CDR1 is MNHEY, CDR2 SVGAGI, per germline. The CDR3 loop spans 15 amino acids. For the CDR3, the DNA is TGTGCCAGCAGTAAACAGGGAGTGACTAACTATGGCTACACCTTC. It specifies CASSKQGVTNYGYTF.

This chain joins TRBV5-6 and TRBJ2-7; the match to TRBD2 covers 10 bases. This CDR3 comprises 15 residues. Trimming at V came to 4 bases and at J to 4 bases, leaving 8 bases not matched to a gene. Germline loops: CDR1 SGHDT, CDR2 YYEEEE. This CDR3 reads CASSPPRGLAYEQYF. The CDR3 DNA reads TGTGCCAGCAGCCCCCCACGGGGACTAGCGTACGAGCAGTACTTC.

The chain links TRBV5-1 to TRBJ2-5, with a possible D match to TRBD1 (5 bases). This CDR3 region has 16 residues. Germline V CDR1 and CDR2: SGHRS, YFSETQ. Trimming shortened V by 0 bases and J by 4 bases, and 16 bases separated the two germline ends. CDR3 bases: TGCGCCAGCAGCTTGGAGACAGCCCTCGGGCGAGAGACCCAGTACTTC. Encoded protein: CASSLETALGRETQYF.

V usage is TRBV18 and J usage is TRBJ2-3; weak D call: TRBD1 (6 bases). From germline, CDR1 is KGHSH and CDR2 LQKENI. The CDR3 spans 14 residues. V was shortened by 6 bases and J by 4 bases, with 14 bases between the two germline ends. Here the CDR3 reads CASSGQQGSDTQYF. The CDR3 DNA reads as TGTGCCAGCTCGGGGCAACAGGGATCAGATACGCAGTATTTT.

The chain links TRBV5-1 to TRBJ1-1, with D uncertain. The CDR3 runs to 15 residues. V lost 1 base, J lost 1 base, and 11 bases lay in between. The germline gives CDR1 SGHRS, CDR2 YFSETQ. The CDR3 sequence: CASSLLVPGNTEAFF. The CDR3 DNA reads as TGCGCCAGCAGCTTGTTGGTCCCAGGGAACACTGAAGCTTTCTTT. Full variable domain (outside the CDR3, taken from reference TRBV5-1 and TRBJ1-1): KAGVTQTPRYLIKTRGQQVTLSCSPISGHRSVSWYQQTPGQGLQFLFEYFSETQRNKGNFPGRFSGRQFSNSRSEMNVSTLELGDSALYLCASSLLVPGNTEAFFGQGTRLTVV.

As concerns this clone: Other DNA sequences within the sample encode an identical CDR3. CDR3 region: CASSVGTVGNTIYF. DNA of the CDR3: TGTGCCAGCAGCGTAGGGACAGTTGGAAACACCATATATTTT. This chain uses TRBV9 with TRBJ1-3; tentative D call: TRBD1 (6 bases). CDR1 SGDLS and CDR2 YYNGEE come from the germline V gene. Trimming cost V 0 bases and J 3 bases, with 7 bases left between them. This CDR3 is 14 amino acids long. Complete variable domain (other parts from reference TRBV9 and TRBJ1-3): DSGVTQTPKHLITATGQRVTLRCSPRSGDLSVYWYQQSLDQGLQFLIQYYNGEERAKGNILERFSAQQFPDLHSELNLSSLELGDSALYFCASSVGTVGNTIYFGEGSWLTVV.

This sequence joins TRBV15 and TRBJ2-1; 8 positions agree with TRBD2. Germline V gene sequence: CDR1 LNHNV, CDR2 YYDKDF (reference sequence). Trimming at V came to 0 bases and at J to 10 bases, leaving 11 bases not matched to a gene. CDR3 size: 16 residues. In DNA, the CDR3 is TGTGCCACCAGCAGAGATCTGACGGGAGGGCCGGGGGAGCAGTTCTTC. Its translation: CATSRDLTGGPGEQFF.

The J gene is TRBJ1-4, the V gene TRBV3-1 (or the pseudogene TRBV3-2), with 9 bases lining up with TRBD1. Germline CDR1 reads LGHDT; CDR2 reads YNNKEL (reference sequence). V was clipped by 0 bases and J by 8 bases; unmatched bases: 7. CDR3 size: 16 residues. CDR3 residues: CASSQDYRDRGEKLFF. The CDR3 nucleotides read TGTGCCAGCAGCCAAGACTACCGAGACAGGGGGGAAAAACTGTTTTTT.

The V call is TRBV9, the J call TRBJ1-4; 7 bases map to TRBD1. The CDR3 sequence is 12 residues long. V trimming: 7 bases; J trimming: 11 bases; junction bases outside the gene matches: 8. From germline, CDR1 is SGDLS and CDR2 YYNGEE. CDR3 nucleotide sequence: TGTGCCAGCGGGAGGGACAGTGGGAAACTGTTTTTT. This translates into CASGRDSGKLFF.

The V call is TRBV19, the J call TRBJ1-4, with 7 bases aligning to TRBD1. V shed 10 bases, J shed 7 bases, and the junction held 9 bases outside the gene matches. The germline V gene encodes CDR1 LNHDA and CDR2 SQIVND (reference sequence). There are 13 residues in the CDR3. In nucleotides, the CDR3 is TGTGCCACCGCGGACAGGCCTGGTGAAAAACTGTTTTTT. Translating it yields CATADRPGEKLFF. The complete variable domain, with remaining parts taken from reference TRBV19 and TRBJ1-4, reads DGGITQSPKYLFRKEGQNVTLSCEQNLNHDAMYWYRQDPGQGLRLIYYSQIVNDFQKGDIAEGYSVSREKKESFPLTVTSAQKNPTAFYLCATADRPGEKLFFGSGTQLSVL.

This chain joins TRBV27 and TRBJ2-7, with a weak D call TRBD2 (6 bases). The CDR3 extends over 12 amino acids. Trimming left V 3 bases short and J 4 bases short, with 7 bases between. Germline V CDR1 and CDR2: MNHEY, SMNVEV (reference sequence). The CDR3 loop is CASSLGGYEQYF. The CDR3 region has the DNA TGTGCCAGCAGTTTGGGGGGATACGAGCAGTACTTC.

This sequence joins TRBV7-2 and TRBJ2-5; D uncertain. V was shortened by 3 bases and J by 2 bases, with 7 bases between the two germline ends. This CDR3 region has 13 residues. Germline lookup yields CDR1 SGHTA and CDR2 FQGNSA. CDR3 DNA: TGTGCCAGCAGCTTCGCACAGCAAGAGACCCAGTACTTC. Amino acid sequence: CASSFAQQETQYF.

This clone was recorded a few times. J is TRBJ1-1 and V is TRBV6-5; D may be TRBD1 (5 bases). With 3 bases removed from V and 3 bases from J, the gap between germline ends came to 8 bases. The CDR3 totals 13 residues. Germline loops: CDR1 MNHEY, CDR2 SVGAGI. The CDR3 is CASSYQGYTEAFF. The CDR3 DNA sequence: TGTGCCAGCAGTTATCAGGGTTACACTGAAGCTTTCTTT.

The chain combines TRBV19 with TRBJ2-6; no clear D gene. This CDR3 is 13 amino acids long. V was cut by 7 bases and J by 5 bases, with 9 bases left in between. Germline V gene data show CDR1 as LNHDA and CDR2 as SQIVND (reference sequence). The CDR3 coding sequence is TGTGCCAGTACGGAATCTCGGGCCAACGTCCTGACTTTC. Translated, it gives CASTESRANVLTF.

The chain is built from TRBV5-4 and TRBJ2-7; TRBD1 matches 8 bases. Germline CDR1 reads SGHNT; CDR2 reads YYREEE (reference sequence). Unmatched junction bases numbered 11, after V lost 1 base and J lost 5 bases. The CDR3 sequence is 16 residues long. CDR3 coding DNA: TGTGCCAGCAGCTTGTTTTCGGCAGGGGGCCAAGACGAGCAGTACTTC. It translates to CASSLFSAGGQDEQYF.

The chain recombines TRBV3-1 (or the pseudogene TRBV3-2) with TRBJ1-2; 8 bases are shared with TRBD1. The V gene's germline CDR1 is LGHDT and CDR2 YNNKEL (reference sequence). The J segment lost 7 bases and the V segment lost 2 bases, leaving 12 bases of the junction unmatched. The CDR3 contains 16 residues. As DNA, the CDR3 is TGTGCCAGCAGCCAACACCCAGGGGGGACAGGAGGTGGCTACACCTTC. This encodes CASSQHPGGTGGGYTF.

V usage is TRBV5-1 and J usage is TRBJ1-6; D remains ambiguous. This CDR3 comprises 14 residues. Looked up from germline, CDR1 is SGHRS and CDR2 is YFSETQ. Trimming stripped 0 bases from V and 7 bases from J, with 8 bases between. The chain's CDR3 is CASSLDAANSPLHF. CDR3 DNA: TGCGCCAGCAGCTTGGATGCAGCGAATTCACCCCTCCACTTT.

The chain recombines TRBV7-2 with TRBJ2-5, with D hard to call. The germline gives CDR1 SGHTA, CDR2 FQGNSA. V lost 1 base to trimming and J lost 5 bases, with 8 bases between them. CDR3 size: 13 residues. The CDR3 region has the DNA TGTGCCAGCAGCTTAGGGCGAGTCGAGACCCAGTACTTC. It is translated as CASSLGRVETQYF.

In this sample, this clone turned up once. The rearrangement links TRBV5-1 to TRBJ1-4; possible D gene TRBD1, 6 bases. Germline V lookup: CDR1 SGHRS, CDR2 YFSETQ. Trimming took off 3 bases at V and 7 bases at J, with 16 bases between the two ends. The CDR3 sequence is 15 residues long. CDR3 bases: TGCGCCAGCAGCTGGACAGCTCCGAGTGGTGAAAAACTGTTTTTT. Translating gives CASSWTAPSGEKLFF. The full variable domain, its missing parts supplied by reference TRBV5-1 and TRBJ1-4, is KAGVTQTPRYLIKTRGQQVTLSCSPISGHRSVSWYQQTPGQGLQFLFEYFSETQRNKGNFPGRFSGRQFSNSRSEMNVSTLELGDSALYLCASSWTAPSGEKLFFGSGTQLSVL.

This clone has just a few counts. CDR3 in amino acids: CASSFNDQPQHF. The CDR3, as DNA: TGTGCCAGCAGTTTTAACGATCAGCCCCAGCATTTT. The V gene is TRBV3-1 (or the pseudogene TRBV3-2), the J gene TRBJ1-5; D unresolved. Between the trimmed V and J ends, which lost 6 bases and 5 bases, there was a span of 8 bases. The CDR3 is 12 residues long. Germline CDR1 is LGHDT and CDR2 is YNNKEL (reference sequence).

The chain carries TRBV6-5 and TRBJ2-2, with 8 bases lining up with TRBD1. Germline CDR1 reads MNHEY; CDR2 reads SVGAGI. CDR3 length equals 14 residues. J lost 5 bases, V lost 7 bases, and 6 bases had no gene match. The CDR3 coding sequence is TGTGCCAGCACCGGGACAGGCGAGACCGGGGAGCTGTTTTTT. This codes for CASTGTGETGELFF.

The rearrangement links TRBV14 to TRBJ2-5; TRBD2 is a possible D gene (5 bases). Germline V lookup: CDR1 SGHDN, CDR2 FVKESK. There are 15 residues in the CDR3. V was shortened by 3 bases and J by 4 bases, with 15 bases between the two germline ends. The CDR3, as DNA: TGTGCCAGCAGCCATCGCGGGCAAATCCCAGAGACCCAGTACTTC. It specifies CASSHRGQIPETQYF.

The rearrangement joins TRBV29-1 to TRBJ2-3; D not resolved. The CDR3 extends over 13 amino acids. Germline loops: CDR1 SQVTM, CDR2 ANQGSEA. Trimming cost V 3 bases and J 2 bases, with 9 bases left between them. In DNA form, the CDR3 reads TGCAGCGTTGATAGTTTGTACACAGATACGCAGTATTTT. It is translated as CSVDSLYTDTQYF.

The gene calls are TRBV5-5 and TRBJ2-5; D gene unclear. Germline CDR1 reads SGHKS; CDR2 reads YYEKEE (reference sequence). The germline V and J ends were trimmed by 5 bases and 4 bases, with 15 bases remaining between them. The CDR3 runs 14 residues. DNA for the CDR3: TGTGCCAGCAGTCCGCCCAGCGTCCGAGAGACCCAGTACTTC. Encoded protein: CASSPPSVRETQYF.

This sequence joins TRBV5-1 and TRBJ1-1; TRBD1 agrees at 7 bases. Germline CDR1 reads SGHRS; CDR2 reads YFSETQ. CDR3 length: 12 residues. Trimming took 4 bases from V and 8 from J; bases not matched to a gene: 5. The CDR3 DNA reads TGCGCCAGCAGCGCACAGGGGAAGGAAGCTTTCTTT. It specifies CASSAQGKEAFF.

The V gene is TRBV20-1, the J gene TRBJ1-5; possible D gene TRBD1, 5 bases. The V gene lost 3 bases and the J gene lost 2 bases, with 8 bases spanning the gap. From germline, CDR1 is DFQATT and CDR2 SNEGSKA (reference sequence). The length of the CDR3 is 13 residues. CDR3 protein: CSASDSGNQPQHF. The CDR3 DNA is TGCAGTGCTAGTGACAGTGGCAATCAGCCCCAGCATTTT.

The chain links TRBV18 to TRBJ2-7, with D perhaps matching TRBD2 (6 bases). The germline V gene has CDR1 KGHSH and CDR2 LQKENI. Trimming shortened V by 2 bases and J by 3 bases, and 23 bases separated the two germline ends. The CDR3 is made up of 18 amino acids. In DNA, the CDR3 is TGTGCCAGCTCACCAAGCCTCCGGGACTCGAACCGTGACTACGAGCAGTACTTC. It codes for CASSPSLRDSNRDYEQYF.

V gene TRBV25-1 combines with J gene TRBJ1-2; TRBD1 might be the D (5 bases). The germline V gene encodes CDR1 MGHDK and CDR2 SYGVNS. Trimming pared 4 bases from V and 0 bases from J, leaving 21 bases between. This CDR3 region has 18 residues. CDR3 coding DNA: TGTGCCAGCAGTGTTCCCCCAACGAACAGGTCCGCTAACTATGGCTACACCTTC. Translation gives CASSVPPTNRSANYGYTF.

CDR3 nucleotide sequence: TGCGCCAGCGGGAGGTCCTCGGAGCCCACTGAAGCTTTCTTT. This sequence encodes CASGRSSEPTEAFF. The chain couples TRBV5-1 to TRBJ1-1; no reliable D call. The CDR3 length is 14 residues. The V gene's germline CDR1 is SGHRS and CDR2 YFSETQ. V gave up 7 bases and J gave up 4 bases, with 17 bases separating them.